Sequencing of this T cell receptor beta chain was carried out in a study of T cells in tumors after PD-1 blockade. At the level of the study: Prior checkpoint blockade, systemic immunosuppressant use, or anti-cancer therapy within 4 weeks excluded patients. Some patients also took daily vismodegib 150 mg during anti-PD-1 treatment. Blood samples averaged around 110,000 templates (range roughly 24,000-280,000) and some 35,000 unique clonotypes.

This CDR3 is 14 amino acids long. After removal of 4 bases from V and 1 base from J, the junction contained 3 bases not matched to a gene. CDR1 is SGHNT, CDR2 YENEEA, per germline. Template: tumor biopsy or peripheral blood genomic DNA, roughly 550-6,500 ng per sample. Some clones are missing from TCRdb's copy, which holds only in-frame ones; the method was immunoSEQ multiplex PCR. The sample includes 54,000 or so clones, about four fifths seen only once; the top ten take about an eighth. This chain uses TRBV11-3 with TRBJ1-1, with TRBD1 identical over 7 bases. The source was PBMCs, collected before anti-PD-1 treatment. This sequence was found in a human donor with basal cell carcinoma. The CDR3 nucleotides read TGTGCCAGCAGCTCTTGGACAGGGAACACTGAAGCTTTCTTT. Its protein is CASSSWTGNTEAFF.